A selection of T cell receptor beta chains follows, all from one sample in a study of immune cell composition in non-small cell lung cancer. Generated by immunoSEQ multiplex PCR, the TCRdb table keeps only in-frame clones and is missing some. This table holds approximately 4,900 clones, 72% found once. Sequencing was carried out using non-adjacent lung tissue. The receptors stem from a human donor with non-small cell lung cancer. Both conserved end residues are part of each CDR3. The D gene is left open where the match is weak. The size of a clone is reported for some rows only, either as once, few or many, or as a class for expanded clones.

D,V,size,J,DNA,CDR3
TRBD1,TRBV2,NA,TRBJ1-2,TGTGCCAGCAATTGGGACAGAGGGGCGCCGGGCTACACCTTC,CASNWDRGAPGYTF
TRBD2,TRBV6-4,few,TRBJ2-2,TGTGCCAGCAGTCTGAAAAGCGGGGGAACCGGGGAGCTGTTTTTT,CASSLKSGGTGELFF
TRBD2,TRBV11-3,NA,TRBJ2-7,TGTGCCAGCAGCTTAAGGAGCGGGAACTCCTACGAGCAGTACTTC,CASSLRSGNSYEQYF
TRBD1,TRBV9,once,TRBJ2-5,TGTGCCAGCAGCGTAGTCGGGACAGGGGAAGAGACCCAGTACTTC,CASSVVGTGEETQYF
NA,TRBV10-3,NA,TRBJ1-5,TGTGCCATCAGTGAGTCGATACAGGGACGGGGACAGCCCCAGCATTTT,CAISESIQGRGQPQHF
TRBD1,TRBV9,few,TRBJ2-6,TGTGCCAGCAGCGTAGAGGGACAGGGTCTTTCGACCAACGTCCTGACTTTC,CASSVEGQGLSTNVLTF
TRBD1,TRBV11-2,NA,TRBJ1-1,TGTGCCAGCAGCTTTTGGGGACAGGGATCCACTGAAGCTTTCTTT,CASSFWGQGSTEAFF
TRBD2,TRBV5-1,once,TRBJ2-1,TGCGCCAGCAGCGCAGACGGGACTAGTTCCTACAATGAGCAGTTCTTC,CASSADGTSSYNEQFF
TRBD1,TRBV6-5,NA,TRBJ1-1,TGTGCCAGCAGTTACTTACAGGGGGGCACTGAAGCTTTCTTT,CASSYLQGGTEAFF
NA,TRBV13,few,TRBJ1-2,TGTGCCAGCAGACTCAAGAATGTCAGGAGGGGCTACACCTTC,CASRLKNVRRGYTF
TRBD1,TRBV19,NA,TRBJ1-3,TGTGCCAGTATGGTAGGGGGCGCGGACACCATATATTTT,CASMVGGADTIYF
NA,TRBV7-2,once,TRBJ2-7,TGTGCCAGCAGCATCGCTAATTCCGGGTACGAGCAGTACTTC,CASSIANSGYEQYF
NA,TRBV7-9,NA,TRBJ2-3,TGTGCCAGCAGCCCTAGGCAGCGGAGGGTACCAGATACGCAGTATTTT,CASSPRQRRVPDTQYF
NA,TRBV5-5,NA,TRBJ2-7,TGTGCCAGCCGAACGCCCCGAGGACAGACCTACGAGCAGTACTTC,CASRTPRGQTYEQYF
TRBD1,TRBV4-3,NA,TRBJ1-1,TGCGCCAGCAGCCAAGATTTAGGACAGGGAGGCACTGAAGCTTTCTTT,CASSQDLGQGGTEAFF
TRBD1,TRBV14,once,TRBJ2-7,TGTGCCAGCAGCAAGGGACAGGGTTTTATAGAGCAGTACTTC,CASSKGQGFIEQYF
NA,TRBV19,few,TRBJ2-5,TGTGCCAGTAGTGTCTCTAGCTCCGAGACCCAGTACTTC,CASSVSSSETQYF
TRBD1,TRBV2,once,TRBJ1-4,TGTGCCAGCAGTGAACCGGGACAGGGTATTTCGGATAATGAAAAACTGTTTTTT,CASSEPGQGISDNEKLFF
NA,TRBV11-2,NA,TRBJ2-5,TGTGCCAGCAGCTTATCACGGGAGACCCAGTACTTC,CASSLSRETQYF
TRBD1,TRBV5-1,NA,TRBJ2-5,TGCGCCAGCAGCTTTCTGACAGGGGAAGAGACCCAGTACTTC,CASSFLTGEETQYF
NA,TRBV5-1,NA,TRBJ2-3,TGCGCCAGCAGCCCGACCCGGGACTTCCAAATGCATACGCAGTATTTT,CASSPTRDFQMHTQYF
TRBD2,TRBV29-1,NA,TRBJ2-2,TGCAGCGTTGGGGCCGCGGGAGTTTTCGCCGGGGAGCTGTTTTTT,CSVGAAGVFAGELFF
NA,TRBV28,NA,TRBJ1-1,TGTGCCAGCAGTACTCGTCGGAACACTGAAGCTTTCTTT,CASSTRRNTEAFF
TRBD2,TRBV7-9,medium-sized,TRBJ2-2,TGTGCCAGCAGCCCCTCGGAAAGCGGGAGGGCGGGGACCGGGGAGCTGTTTTTT,CASSPSESGRAGTGELFF
NA,TRBV6-1,large,TRBJ1-5,TGTGCCAGCAGACAGGTTAACAATCAGCCCCAGCATTTT,CASRQVNNQPQHF
NA,TRBV2,NA,TRBJ2-2,TGTGCCAGCGTTCCGGGAGTTATTAACACCGGGGAGCTGTTTTTT,CASVPGVINTGELFF
NA,TRBV5-4,NA,TRBJ2-2,TGTGCCAGCAGCTTGGACAGTGCGAACACCGGGGAGCTGTTTTTT,CASSLDSANTGELFF
NA,TRBV4-1,NA,TRBJ2-2,TGCGCCAGCAGCTCAGGGGCACAGAACACCGGGGAGCTGTTTTTT,CASSSGAQNTGELFF
NA,TRBV4-1,once,TRBJ1-1,TGCGCCAGCAGCCAAGACCCCTTCGGGAGGATCGAGGAAGCTTTCTTT,CASSQDPFGRIEEAFF
NA,TRBV28,NA,TRBJ2-3,TGTGCCAGCAGTCCCAGCGACGCTTTCACAGATACGCAGTATTTT,CASSPSDAFTDTQYF
NA,TRBV27,NA,TRBJ2-1,TGTGCCAGCAGTTCCAGCGGCCCCGCCTACAATGAGCAGTTCTTC,CASSSSGPAYNEQFF
NA,TRBV10-1,few,TRBJ2-7,TGCGCCAGCAGGGTCATGGAGGGCGGGGATGGCCACGAGCAGTACTTC,CASRVMEGGDGHEQYF
TRBD1,TRBV4-3,NA,TRBJ2-1,TGCGCCAGCAGCCAAGATCTTCACCGGGACAGCCACAATGAGCAGTTCTTC,CASSQDLHRDSHNEQFF
NA,TRBV6-1,NA,TRBJ2-3,TGTGCCAGCAGGGTAGCGGTTAGCACAGATACGCAGTATTTT,CASRVAVSTDTQYF
TRBD1,TRBV27,NA,TRBJ2-5,TGTGCCAGCAGTTTCGGACAGGGAGGAAGAAGGGAGACCCAGTACTTC,CASSFGQGGRRETQYF
NA,TRBV25-1,few,TRBJ1-6,TGTGCCAGCAGCTCCGGCGGGGGCGATTCACCCCTCCACTTT,CASSSGGGDSPLHF
NA,TRBV14,NA,TRBJ1-3,TGTGCCAGCAGCCAAGACAGGGGAAACACCATATATTTT,CASSQDRGNTIYF
NA,TRBV4-3,NA,TRBJ2-1,TGCGCCAGCAGCCCCGGCGGAGGGACGGGGAAAGGCGAGCAGTTCTTC,CASSPGGGTGKGEQFF
TRBD1,TRBV5-1,NA,TRBJ2-7,TGCGCCAGCAGCTTGCAGGGACAGGGAAACGAGCAGTACTTC,CASSLQGQGNEQYF
NA,TRBV5-4,NA,TRBJ2-7,TGTGCCAGCAGCTTTACGGGGACCTACGAGCAGTACTTC,CASSFTGTYEQYF
NA,TRBV18,NA,TRBJ2-1,TGTGCCAGCTCACCAGAAGTACAGGGATACAATGAGCAGTTCTTC,CASSPEVQGYNEQFF
TRBD2,TRBV7-9,NA,TRBJ2-3,TGTGCCAGCAGCTTCCTAGCGGGAGGAGCAGATACGCAGTATTTT,CASSFLAGGADTQYF
TRBD1,TRBV19,NA,TRBJ1-4,TGTGCCAGTAGTCCATTCCACCGGGACAGTCGCCCCGAAAAACTGTTTTTT,CASSPFHRDSRPEKLFF
NA,TRBV5-1,once,TRBJ2-7,TGCGCCAGCAGCTTCAGGCAGGTGGGACTCTACGAGCAGTACTTC,CASSFRQVGLYEQYF
TRBD1,TRBV9,medium-sized,TRBJ1-1,TGTGCCAGCAGCAGCCAGGGACAGGGAAGGGGAGCTTTCTTT,CASSSQGQGRGAFF
TRBD2,TRBV6-1,NA,TRBJ2-5,TGTGCCACCATCTTCGGGACTAGCGGGGTAAAGACCCAGTACTTC,CATIFGTSGVKTQYF
NA,TRBV5-4,NA,TRBJ2-2,TGTGCCAGCAGTAAAGGGGTCGGGGAGCTGTTTTTT,CASSKGVGELFF
TRBD1,TRBV6-6,few,TRBJ2-7,TGTGCCAGCAGGCCCAGACAGGGCTCATACGAGCAGTACTTC,CASRPRQGSYEQYF
NA,TRBV19,NA,TRBJ2-1,TGTGCCACCCAGGGACTGTCCTACAATGAGCAGTTCTTC,CATQGLSYNEQFF
NA,TRBV19,NA,TRBJ1-2,TGTGCCAGTAGTATGCCCCAGGGGCGGGCTAACTATGGCTACACCTTC,CASSMPQGRANYGYTF
NA,TRBV4-1,NA,TRBJ2-5,TGCGCCAGCAGCCAAGTGGGAGTGGAGACCCAGTACTTC,CASSQVGVETQYF
NA,TRBV21-1,NA,TRBJ2-1,TGTGCCAGCGTGGGCCTTTCCTACAATGAGCAGTTCTTC,CASVGLSYNEQFF
NA,TRBV27,once,TRBJ2-3,TGTGCCAGCAGTTTGAGAGGGCAAAGCACAGATACGCAGTATTTT,CASSLRGQSTDTQYF
NA,TRBV29-1,NA,TRBJ2-7,TGCAGCGTTGTTGATCCGGGACTGAGCTCCTACGAGCAGTACTTC,CSVVDPGLSSYEQYF